This entry is about one T cell receptor beta chain. This sample was taken from a study of blood T cell repertoires in COVID-19. Looked up from germline, CDR1 is LNHDA and CDR2 is SQIVND (reference sequence). This CDR3 contains 17 residues. The trim removed 7 bases at V and 8 bases at J, leaving 19 bases unmatched. Source study methods: Amplification with reference gene primers provided the estimates of nucleated cell counts. Method: immunoSEQ multiplex PCR; TCRdb's copy keeps in-frame clones and lacks some. V and J calls and clone size are those listed in that table; D and trimming were worked out from the DNA. The table includes hundreds of thousands of clones, around 86% detected once.

The V call is TRBV19, the J call TRBJ2-3; 9 positions match TRBD2. The sample was peripheral blood. The sequence came from a woman aged 60-75 years who had recovered from COVID-19. As DNA, the CDR3 is TGTGCCAGTAAACCCACCGGGGGCGGGGGGGCTCCCGTTACGCAGTATTTT. Translating it yields CASKPTGGGGAPVTQYF. Full variable domain (rest looked up from reference TRBV19 and TRBJ2-3): DGGITQSPKYLFRKEGQNVTLSCEQNLNHDAMYWYRQDPGQGLRLIYYSQIVNDFQKGDIAEGYSVSREKKESFPLTVTSAQKNPTAFYLCASKPTGGGGAPVTQYFGPGTRLTVL.